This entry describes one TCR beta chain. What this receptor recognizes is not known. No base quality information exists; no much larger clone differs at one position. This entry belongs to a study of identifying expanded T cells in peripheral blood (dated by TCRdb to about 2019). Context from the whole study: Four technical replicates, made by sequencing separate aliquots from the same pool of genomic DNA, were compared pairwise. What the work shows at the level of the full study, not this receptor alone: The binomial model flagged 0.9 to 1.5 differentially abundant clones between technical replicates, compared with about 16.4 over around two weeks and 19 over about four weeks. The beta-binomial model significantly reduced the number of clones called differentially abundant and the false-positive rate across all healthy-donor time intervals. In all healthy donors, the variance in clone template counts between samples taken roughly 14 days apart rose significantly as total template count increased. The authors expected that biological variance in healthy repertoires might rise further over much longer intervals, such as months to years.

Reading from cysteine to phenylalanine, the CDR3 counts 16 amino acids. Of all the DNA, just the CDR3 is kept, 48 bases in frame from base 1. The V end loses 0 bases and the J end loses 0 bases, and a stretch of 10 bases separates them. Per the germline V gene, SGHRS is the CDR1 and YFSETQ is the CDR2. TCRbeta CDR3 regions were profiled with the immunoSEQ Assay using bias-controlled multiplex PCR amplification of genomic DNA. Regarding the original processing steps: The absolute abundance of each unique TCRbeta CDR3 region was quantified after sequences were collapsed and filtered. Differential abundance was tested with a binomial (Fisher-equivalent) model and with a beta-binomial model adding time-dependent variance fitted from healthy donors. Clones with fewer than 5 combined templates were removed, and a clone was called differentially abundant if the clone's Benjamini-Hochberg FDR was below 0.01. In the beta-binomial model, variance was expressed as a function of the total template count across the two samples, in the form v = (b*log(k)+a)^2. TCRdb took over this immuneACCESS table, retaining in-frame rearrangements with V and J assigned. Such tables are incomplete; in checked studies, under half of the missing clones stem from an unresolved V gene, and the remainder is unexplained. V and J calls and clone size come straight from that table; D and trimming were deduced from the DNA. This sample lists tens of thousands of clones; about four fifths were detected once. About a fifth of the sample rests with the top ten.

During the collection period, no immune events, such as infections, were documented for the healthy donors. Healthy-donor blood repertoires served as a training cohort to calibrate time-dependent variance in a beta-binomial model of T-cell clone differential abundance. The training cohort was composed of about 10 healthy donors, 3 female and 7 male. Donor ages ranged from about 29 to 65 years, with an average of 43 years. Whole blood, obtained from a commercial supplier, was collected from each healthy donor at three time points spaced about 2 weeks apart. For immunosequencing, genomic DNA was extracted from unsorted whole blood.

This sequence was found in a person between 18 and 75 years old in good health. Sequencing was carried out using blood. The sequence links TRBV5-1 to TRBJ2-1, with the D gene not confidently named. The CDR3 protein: CASSLVSVSSYNEQFF. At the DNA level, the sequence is TGCGCCAGCAGCTTGGTCTCGGTCAGCTCCTACAATGAGCAGTTCTTC.